Shown below are 23 T cell receptor beta chains from a single sample sequenced in a study of CD8+ T cells in alopecia areata. cDNA prepared by RNA extraction and subsequent reverse transcription served as the template for sequencing. Data came from immunoSEQ multiplex PCR; TCRdb stores just in-frame clones and leaves some out. The data show 55,000 to 75,000 clones, with roughly 44% seen just once and roughly 15% held by the top ten. The source was CD8+ T cells sorted from blood, collected at week 0. The receptors shown here come from a human donor with alopecia areata.

The V call is TRBV29-1, the J call TRBJ2-3; D is possibly TRBD2 (6 bases). The CDR3 totals 15 residues. Germline loops: CDR1 SQVTM, CDR2 ANQGSEA. V dropped 7 bases and J dropped 4 bases, with 21 bases sitting between them. As DNA, the CDR3 is TGCAGCGCCCTTAGCGGTGGCGGGAAGGCAGATACGCAGTATTTT. It encodes CSALSGGGKADTQYF.

This chain joins TRBV7-9 and TRBJ2-1, with 9 bases matching TRBD1. This CDR3 spans 15 amino acids. With V trimmed by 2 bases and J by 3 bases, 2 bases remained unmatched. Germline V gene sequence: CDR1 SEHNR, CDR2 FQNEAQ (reference sequence). DNA of the CDR3: TGTGCCAGCAGCTTAACAGGGGGCTACTACAATGAGCAGTTCTTC. Residues: CASSLTGGYYNEQFF.

This clone was seen only a few times. The CDR3 here is CSAIPGPLIGTEAFF. In DNA, the CDR3 is TGCAGCGCCATACCGGGACCCTTGATTGGCACTGAAGCTTTCTTT. The chain recombines TRBV29-1 with TRBJ1-1; a weak D match, TRBD1 (5 bases). CDR3 length: 15 residues. Germline V gives CDR1 SQVTM, CDR2 ANQGSEA. With 7 bases removed from V and 4 bases from J, the gap between germline ends came to 22 bases.

This chain uses TRBV5-1 with TRBJ2-7; no clear D. This CDR3 comprises 14 residues. V was shortened by 0 bases and J by 2 bases, with 9 bases between the two germline ends. Germline V gene sequence: CDR1 SGHRS, CDR2 YFSETQ. CDR3 sequence: CASSLAGITYEQYF. The CDR3 DNA is TGCGCCAGCAGCTTGGCGGGTATTACCTACGAGCAGTACTTC.

V usage is TRBV7-9 and J usage is TRBJ2-7; the D gene is possibly TRBD1 (5 bases). CDR1 is SEHNR, CDR2 FQNEAQ, per germline (reference sequence). Trimming cost V 1 base and J 1 base, with 11 bases left between them. The CDR3 totals 15 residues. The CDR3 DNA reads TGTGCCAGCAGCTTAGGGGGCCTGGGGTCCTACGAGCAGTACTTC. Protein product: CASSLGGLGSYEQYF.

The rearrangement joins TRBV29-1 to TRBJ2-7; TRBD2 aligns across 11 bases. CDR1 is SQVTM and CDR2 is ANQGSEA in the germline V gene. This CDR3 is built from 12 residues. The V gene end was trimmed by 2 bases and the J gene end by 6 bases; junction bases not matched to a gene: 0. CDR3 DNA sequence: TGCAGCGTTGAACTAGCGGGAGGCGAGCAGTACTTC. Translation gives CSVELAGGEQYF.

The chain employs TRBV29-1 and TRBJ2-7, with 12 bases that match TRBD2. The CDR3 is 16 amino acids. Per germline, CDR1 SQVTM and CDR2 ANQGSEA. V shed 0 bases, J shed 0 bases, and the junction held 3 bases outside the gene matches. CDR3 in amino acids: CSVEDPTSGGSYEQYF. Written as DNA, the CDR3 is TGCAGCGTTGAAGACCCGACTAGCGGGGGCTCCTACGAGCAGTACTTC.

The genes are TRBV7-2 and TRBJ2-7; no reliable D call. V lost 5 bases, J lost 0 bases, and 5 bases lay in between. In germline, CDR1 is SGHTA, CDR2 FQGNSA. The CDR3 loop spans 12 amino acids. The CDR3 loop is CASSTSSYEQYF. As DNA, the CDR3 is TGTGCCAGCAGCACCAGCTCCTACGAGCAGTACTTC.

This clone occurred a few times. The genes are TRBV4-1 and TRBJ2-7, with 8 bases aligning to TRBD2. There are 13 residues in the CDR3. The germline V gene has CDR1 MGHRA and CDR2 YSYEKL. After removal of 8 bases from V and 6 bases from J, the junction contained 9 bases not matched to a gene. CDR3 DNA sequence: TGCGCCAGCGCGGCGGGAGGTCGAGGCGAGCAGTACTTC. Its translation: CASAAGGRGEQYF.

This clone was recorded a few times. This chain links TRBV29-1 with TRBJ2-3, with 13 positions matching TRBD2. V gave up 6 bases and J gave up 6 bases; unmatched junction bases: 3. This CDR3 has 13 amino acids. Germline V gene sequence: CDR1 SQVTM, CDR2 ANQGSEA. DNA of the CDR3: TGCAGCGTAGCGGGACTAGCGGGGGATACGCAGTATTTT. It translates to CSVAGLAGDTQYF.

V and J are TRBV29-1 and TRBJ2-3, with D hard to call. This CDR3 has 12 residues. Trimming took off 6 bases at V and 6 bases at J, with 13 bases between the two ends. Germline lookup yields CDR1 SQVTM and CDR2 ANQGSEA. CDR3 sequence: CSVHPEPDTQYF. As DNA, the CDR3 is TGCAGCGTCCACCCTGAGCCGGATACGCAGTATTTT.

This clone has more than one count but fewer than ten. The V and J genes are TRBV9 and TRBJ2-1, with 10 bases identical to TRBD2. Trimming at V came to 3 bases and at J to 2 bases, leaving 5 bases not matched to a gene. CDR3 size: 16 residues. Germline-derived CDR1 and CDR2 are SGDLS and YYNGEE. In DNA form, the CDR3 reads TGTGCCAGCAGCGCGACCGGGACTAGCGCCTACAATGAGCAGTTCTTC. It translates to CASSATGTSAYNEQFF.

This clone was counted only a few times. The chain recombines TRBV29-1 with TRBJ2-1; the D gene is possibly TRBD2 (6 bases). V dropped 7 bases and J dropped 0 bases, with 13 bases sitting between them. This CDR3 region has 14 residues. The germline gives CDR1 SQVTM, CDR2 ANQGSEA. CDR3 in DNA: TGCAGCGGGGGAGGAGTCGCCTCCTACAATGAGCAGTTCTTC. Protein product: CSGGGVASYNEQFF.

This chain links TRBV11-2 with TRBJ2-1; possible D gene TRBD1, 6 bases. Trimming took off 4 bases at V and 7 bases at J, with 14 bases between the two ends. The CDR3 spans 14 residues. From germline, CDR1 is SGHAT and CDR2 FQNNGV. CDR3 sequence (DNA): TGTGCCAGCAGCTCGAACAGGGTGTGGAATGAGCAGTTCTTC. Amino acids: CASSSNRVWNEQFF.

This clone was observed at least ten times. V and J are TRBV13 and TRBJ2-1, with a weak D call TRBD1 (6 bases). V gave up 1 base and J gave up 10 bases, with 14 bases separating them. In germline, CDR1 is PRHDT, CDR2 FYEKMQ (reference sequence). The CDR3 covers 14 residues. The CDR3 protein is CASSLEGESSEQFF. The CDR3 bases are TGTGCCAGCAGCTTAGAGGGGGAGTCGAGCGAGCAGTTCTTC.

V is TRBV6-5 and J is TRBJ2-2; D gene unclear. This CDR3 contains 15 residues. Germline CDR1 MNHEY, CDR2 SVGAGI. V gave up 0 bases and J gave up 2 bases, with 7 bases separating them. In nucleotides, the CDR3 is TGTGCCAGCAGTTACTCGAGGTTTAACACCGGGGAGCTGTTTTTT. Its protein product is CASSYSRFNTGELFF.

The V gene is TRBV6-4, the J gene TRBJ2-7; 8 nucleotides match TRBD2. This CDR3 spans 15 amino acids. The V and J ends lost 5 bases and 2 bases, in that order; junction bases with no gene match: 8. Germline V gene lookup returns CDR1 MRHNA and CDR2 SNTAGT. This CDR3 is CASSPRSGSPYEQYF. DNA for the CDR3: TGTGCCAGCAGTCCTCGAAGCGGGAGTCCCTACGAGCAGTACTTC.

This clone was counted between two and nine times. The chain carries TRBV6-1 and TRBJ2-7, with D possibly being TRBD2 (5 bases). The V gene lost 1 base and the J gene lost 3 bases, with 19 bases spanning the gap. Germline values: CDR1 MNHNS, CDR2 SASEGT. The CDR3 covers 17 residues. CDR3 region: CASSEDSPRVEDYEQYF. The DNA of the CDR3 is TGTGCCAGCAGTGAAGATTCTCCTAGGGTGGAGGACTACGAGCAGTACTTC.

This clone was detected only a few times. The chain carries TRBV29-1 and TRBJ2-7; maybe TRBD2 (5 bases). Looked up from germline, CDR1 is SQVTM and CDR2 is ANQGSEA. This CDR3 has 13 amino acids. The V end was cut by 6 bases, the J end by 4 bases, with 16 bases between. The CDR3 spells CSVPGRGRYEQYF. DNA for the CDR3: TGCAGCGTCCCCGGTCGGGGTAGGTACGAGCAGTACTTC.

The rearrangement uses TRBV19 and TRBJ1-1, with 8 nucleotides matching TRBD1. The CDR3 spans 12 residues. Germline CDR1 and CDR2: LNHDA and SQIVND (reference sequence). J was trimmed by 5 bases and V by 6 bases; bases with no gene match: 2. DNA of the CDR3: TGTGCCAGTAGAACAGGGGGTACTGAAGCTTTCTTT. Translated, it gives CASRTGGTEAFF.

The chain is built from TRBV4-1 and TRBJ1-5, with D possibly matching TRBD1 (5 bases). The germline V gene encodes CDR1 MGHRA and CDR2 YSYEKL. The V and J ends lost 2 bases and 2 bases respectively, with 10 bases between them. CDR3 size: 15 residues. The CDR3 sequence is CASSQQVGGNQPQHF. The CDR3, as DNA: TGCGCCAGCAGCCAACAGGTGGGGGGCAATCAGCCCCAGCATTTT.

The DNA of the CDR3 is TGCGCCAGCAGCCAAGGGAGCACCAACTCCTACGAGCAGTACTTC. Amino acids: CASSQGSTNSYEQYF. The V gene is TRBV4-1, the J gene TRBJ2-7; no clear D gene. The ends were cut back, 1 base at V and 0 bases at J, with 10 bases in the middle. The germline gives CDR1 MGHRA, CDR2 YSYEKL. The CDR3 loop spans 15 amino acids.

The rearrangement uses TRBV29-1 and TRBJ1-2; D is possibly TRBD1 (5 bases). The length of the CDR3 is 13 residues. CDR1 is SQVTM, CDR2 ANQGSEA, per germline. Trimming pared 6 bases from V and 0 bases from J, leaving 11 bases between. The CDR3 bases are TGCAGCGTAGAACAGGAAACTAACTATGGCTACACCTTC. Its protein is CSVEQETNYGYTF.